These 19 T cell receptor beta chains were sequenced from one sample in a study of shared clonotypes between healthy human individuals. Method: immunoSEQ multiplex PCR; TCRdb's copy keeps in-frame clones and lacks some. This sample has roughly 2.5 million clones, with around 90% found just once. Sequencing was performed on naive CD4+ T cells sorted from blood. Subset defined: CD45RA+ positively selected. These receptors were obtained from a man between 18 and 29 years old in good health.

Notes on this clone: The same CDR3 arises from other DNA sequences in this sample as well. This chain joins TRBV6-1 and TRBJ2-7; the D call may be TRBD1 or TRBD2 (5 bases each). CDR3 length: 13 amino acids. Trimming shortened V by 3 bases and J by 4 bases, and 10 bases separated the two germline ends. Germline V gives CDR1 MNHNS, CDR2 SASEGT. CDR3 in amino acids: CASSDGGNYEQYF. The DNA of the CDR3 is TGTGCCAGCAGTGATGGGGGTAATTACGAGCAGTACTTC.

This sequence joins TRBV2 and TRBJ1-5; D gene unclear. This CDR3 comprises 13 residues. The V end was cut by 3 bases, the J end by 7 bases, with 10 bases between. CDR1 and CDR2 from the germline V gene are SNHLY and FYNNEI. CDR3 loop: CASSDDARQPQHF. CDR3 coding DNA: TGTGCCAGCAGTGATGATGCCCGCCAGCCCCAGCATTTT.

As regards this clone: In the same sample, other DNA sequences code for this CDR3. The chain links TRBV15 to TRBJ2-3; D is uncertain. V was cut by 0 bases and J by 6 bases, with 7 bases left in between. In germline, CDR1 is LNHNV, CDR2 YYDKDF (reference sequence). The CDR3 is 13 amino acids. The CDR3 region has the DNA TGTGCCACCAGCAGAGATCCATCCGATACGCAGTATTTT. It translates to CATSRDPSDTQYF.

This rearrangement joins TRBV6-5 to TRBJ1-5, with a tentative D call TRBD1 (5 bases). The CDR3 extends over 15 amino acids. CDR1 is MNHEY, CDR2 SVGAGI, per germline. V was cut by 3 bases and J by 2 bases, with 11 bases left in between. The CDR3 loop reads CASSYNFRGNQPQHF. For the CDR3, the DNA is TGTGCCAGCAGTTATAATTTCAGGGGCAATCAGCCCCAGCATTTT.

In the case of this clone: This same CDR3 is encoded by further DNA sequences in the sample. The chain has TRBV30 and TRBJ1-5; possible D gene TRBD1, 6 bases. Germline V lookup: CDR1 GTSNPN, CDR2 SVGIG (reference sequence). The V gene lost 1 base and the J gene lost 6 bases, with 10 bases spanning the gap. The CDR3 has 13 amino acids. The CDR3 DNA is TGTGCCTGGAGTGGGGGGGCTCGTCAGCCCCAGCATTTT. Translated, it gives CAWSGGARQPQHF.

This chain joins TRBV27 and TRBJ2-6, with 8 bases lining up with TRBD1. V lost 5 bases, J lost 1 base, and 7 bases stayed unmatched. The V gene's germline CDR1 is MNHEY and CDR2 SMNVEV (reference sequence). CDR3 length: 17 amino acids. CDR3: CASSPQWTGSGANVLTF. DNA for the CDR3: TGTGCCAGCAGTCCCCAATGGACAGGGTCTGGGGCCAACGTCCTGACTTTC.

This clone has just one count. Other DNA variants within this sample encode the same CDR3. V gene TRBV10-3 combines with J gene TRBJ1-2; D is possibly TRBD1 (5 bases). Looked up from germline, CDR1 is ENHRY and CDR2 is SYGVKD. This CDR3 is built from 13 residues. V shed 3 bases and J shed 2 bases, with 7 bases lying between them. The CDR3 sequence: CAISETGNYGYTF. The CDR3 DNA reads as TGTGCCATCAGTGAAACAGGAAACTATGGCTACACCTTC.

The chain links TRBV30 to TRBJ1-6; possibly TRBD1 for D (5 bases). The germline CDR1 and CDR2 sequences are GTSNPN and SVGIG (reference sequence). This CDR3 spans 14 amino acids. The germline V and J ends were trimmed by 5 bases and 10 bases, with 18 bases remaining between them. The CDR3 sequence is CAWGEPGPNSPLHF. The CDR3 DNA follows: TGTGCCTGGGGGGAGCCGGGACCAAACTCACCCCTCCACTTT.

The chain couples TRBV2 to TRBJ1-5, with 11 positions matching TRBD1. Trimming at V came to 2 bases and at J to 7 bases, leaving 10 bases not matched to a gene. Germline CDR1 reads SNHLY; CDR2 reads FYNNEI. The CDR3 consists of 17 residues. The CDR3 coding sequence is TGTGCCAGCAGTGAACAGATCGGGACAGGGGGAAACCAGCCCCAGCATTTT. It specifies CASSEQIGTGGNQPQHF.

The chain links TRBV18 to TRBJ1-1; D gene unclear. From germline, CDR1 is KGHSH and CDR2 LQKENI. With 3 bases removed from V and 5 bases from J, the gap between germline ends came to 10 bases. This CDR3 spans 13 amino acids. CDR3 sequence: CASSPLKVTEAFF. For the CDR3, the DNA is TGTGCCAGCTCACCCCTGAAGGTTACTGAAGCTTTCTTT.

The chain is built from TRBV4-3 and TRBJ2-1, with D uncertain. The CDR3 loop spans 15 amino acids. Germline lookup yields CDR1 LGHNA and CDR2 YSLEER. With 4 bases removed from V and 6 bases from J, the gap between germline ends came to 16 bases. This chain's CDR3 is CASSRFSRLGNEQFF. For the CDR3, the DNA is TGCGCCAGCAGCCGCTTTAGCAGGCTCGGCAATGAGCAGTTCTTC.

The chain combines TRBV7-9 with TRBJ1-4, with 7 bases identical to TRBD1. Trimming took 5 bases from V and 5 from J; bases not matched to a gene: 8. Germline V CDR1 and CDR2: SEHNR, FQNEAQ (reference sequence). This CDR3 is 15 amino acids long. CDR3 sequence reads: CASSVNRGGNEKLFF. CDR3 bases: TGTGCCAGCAGCGTCAACAGGGGAGGGAATGAAAAACTGTTTTTT. Variable domain in full (rest from reference TRBV7-9 and TRBJ1-4): DTGVSQNPRHKITKRGQNVTFRCDPISEHNRLYWYRQTLGQGPEFLTYFQNEAQLEKSRLLSDRFSAERPKGSFSTLEIQRTEQGDSAMYLCASSVNRGGNEKLFFGSGTQLSVL.

The V and J genes are TRBV10-3 and TRBJ2-3, with 7 bases identical to TRBD1. The CDR3 covers 15 residues. Germline V gives CDR1 ENHRY, CDR2 SYGVKD. V gave up 7 bases and J gave up 4 bases; unmatched junction bases: 11. CDR3 coding DNA: TGTGCCATCAATCCGACAGGGTTTGGTTCAGATACGCAGTATTTT. Translating it yields CAINPTGFGSDTQYF.

J is TRBJ2-7 and V is TRBV28; possibly TRBD1 for D (5 bases). Trimming shortened V by 6 bases and J by 3 bases, and 12 bases separated the two germline ends. CDR1 is MDHEN, CDR2 SYDVKM, per germline. This CDR3 has 13 amino acids. CDR3 nucleotide sequence: TGTGCCAGCAGCCCTGGGGCGGACTACGAGCAGTACTTC. Protein product: CASSPGADYEQYF. Complete variable domain (other parts from reference TRBV28 and TRBJ2-7): DVKVTQSSRYLVKRTGEKVFLECVQDMDHENMFWYRQDPGLGLRLIYFSYDVKMKEKGDIPEGYSVSREKKERFSLILESASTNQTSMYLCASSPGADYEQYFGPGTRLTVT.

The V and J genes are TRBV7-9 and TRBJ1-1, with unresolved D. CDR1 and CDR2 from the germline V gene are SEHNR and FQNEAQ (reference sequence). CDR3 length: 14 amino acids. Trimming cost V 3 bases and J 0 bases, with 8 bases left between them. CDR3 protein: CASSFAPLNTEAFF. The CDR3, as DNA: TGTGCCAGCAGCTTCGCGCCGCTGAACACTGAAGCTTTCTTT.

This chain links TRBV7-9 with TRBJ1-2; D might be TRBD1 (5 bases). The CDR3 is 10 residues long. Germline V gives CDR1 SEHNR, CDR2 FQNEAQ (reference sequence). V was clipped by 5 bases and J by 14 bases, with 12 bases between them. The CDR3 region is CASSPQGVTF. CDR3 nucleotides: TGTGCCAGCAGCCCTCAAGGGGTGACCTTC. Drawing the rest from reference TRBV7-9 and TRBJ1-2, the complete variable domain is DTGVSQNPRHKITKRGQNVTFRCDPISEHNRLYWYRQTLGQGPEFLTYFQNEAQLEKSRLLSDRFSAERPKGSFSTLEIQRTEQGDSAMYLCASSPQGVTFGSGTRLTVV.

Comment on this clone: This same CDR3 is encoded by further DNA sequences in the sample. V usage is TRBV28 and J usage is TRBJ2-5; 10 positions agree with TRBD2. Germline V gene sequence: CDR1 MDHEN, CDR2 SYDVKM. The V and J ends lost 2 bases and 2 bases, in that order; junction bases with no gene match: 2. The CDR3 covers 15 residues. CDR3 residues: CASSLGAGGQETQYF. CDR3 nucleotide sequence: TGTGCCAGCAGTTTAGGAGCGGGAGGGCAAGAGACCCAGTACTTC.

The sample holds one count of this clone. The rearrangement links TRBV2 to TRBJ2-3; D is tentatively TRBD1 or TRBD2 (6 bases each). Per the germline V gene, CDR1 is SNHLY and CDR2 is FYNNEI. CDR3 length: 16 amino acids. Trimming pared 6 bases from V and 0 bases from J, leaving 16 bases between. The CDR3 DNA reads TGTGCCAGCAGGAGGGGGTTAGCGGATAGCACAGATACGCAGTATTTT. The encoded protein is CASRRGLADSTDTQYF.

The CDR3 here is CASYELGQGGNIQYF. CDR3 DNA: TGTGCCAGCTATGAACTCGGACAGGGGGGAAACATTCAGTACTTC. This chain connects TRBV6-1 to TRBJ2-4; 10 nucleotides line up with TRBD1. CDR1 MNHNS and CDR2 SASEGT come from the germline V gene. The junction had 10 bases not matched to a gene; V was cut back by 8 bases and J by 6 bases. The CDR3 contains 15 residues.